These T cell receptor beta chains were read from a single sample in a study of blood T cell repertoires in COVID-19. Profiling relied on immunoSEQ multiplex PCR, and the TCRdb table lists in-frame clones only, not all of them. The sample has around 150,000 clones, around 84% seen once. Sequenced sample: peripheral blood. All receptors come from a woman over 75 with acute or convalescent COVID-19. CDR3s include the opening cysteine and the closing phenylalanine or tryptophan. D genes are given only for firm matches. Clone size is not always given. Where it is, it says once, few, many or a class for expanded clones.

D	V	J	size	DNA	CDR3
TRBD1	TRBV18	TRBJ1-1	.	TGTGCCAGCTCACTTACAGGGGGCAAGGACACTGAAGCTTTCTTT	CASSLTGGKDTEAFF
TRBD2	TRBV5-1	TRBJ2-3	few	TGCGCCAGCAGCTTGGTTAGCGGGGCTAGCACAGATACGCAGTATTTT	CASSLVSGASTDTQYF
TRBD2	TRBV5-1	TRBJ2-3	.	TGCGCCAGCAGCTTCCAGCGGGAGGGCCAAGATACGCAGTATTTT	CASSFQREGQDTQYF
.	TRBV5-6	TRBJ2-7	.	TGTGCCAGCAGCCCCCGGGTCGACGAGCAGTACTTC	CASSPRVDEQYF
.	TRBV2	TRBJ1-1	few	TGTGCCAGCGTTCGCGGGGAGGGTAACACTGAAGCTTTCTTT	CASVRGEGNTEAFF
.	TRBV9	TRBJ1-4	.	TGTGCCAGCAGCGTAGCGGGGACAACTAATGAAAAACTGTTTTTT	CASSVAGTTNEKLFF
.	TRBV6-5	TRBJ1-6	.	TGTGCCAGCAGTTCCAGGGAAAACTCACCCCTCCACTTT	CASSSRENSPLHF
.	TRBV19	TRBJ1-1	once	TGTGCCAGTAGAGCCCCCGGGAGGGCAAACACTGAAGCTTTCTTT	CASRAPGRANTEAFF
.	TRBV5-5	TRBJ2-1	.	TGTGCCAGCAGCTCTCAGGGCGGCTCCTACAATGAGCAGTTCTTC	CASSSQGGSYNEQFF
.	TRBV30	TRBJ1-2	.	TGTGCCTGGAGGGCTTATGATGGCTACACCTTC	CAWRAYDGYTF
.	TRBV10-3	TRBJ1-5	.	TGTGCCATCAGTGGAGGGCCGGGGGGTCCCCAGCATTTT	CAISGGPGGPQHF
TRBD1	TRBV19	TRBJ2-7	.	TGTGCCAGTAGTGCAGAGATAGGACAGGGGGCCTCCTACGAGCAGTACTTC	CASSAEIGQGASYEQYF
.	TRBV19	TRBJ2-5	few	TGTGCCAGTAGTGCCTTCGGAGGGCAAGAGACCCAGTACTTC	CASSAFGGQETQYF
.	TRBV5-4	TRBJ1-1	.	TGTGCCAGCACTTCCCTTATTAGGACTGAGGGGGACACTGAAGCTTTCTTT	CASTSLIRTEGDTEAFF
.	TRBV5-1	TRBJ2-2	once	TGCGCCAGCAGCTTGGGAGCGGCGAACACCGGGGAGCTGTTTTTT	CASSLGAANTGELFF
.	TRBV7-2	TRBJ2-1	.	TGTGCCAGCAGCCTAAAACAGTACTACAATGAGCAGTTCTTC	CASSLKQYYNEQFF
.	TRBV21-1	TRBJ1-6	.	TGTGCCAGCAGCAAAGTATTGGAGGGGGCTCGGAATTCACCCCTCCACTTT	CASSKVLEGARNSPLHF
TRBD2	TRBV24-1	TRBJ2-3	.	TGTGCCACTGGGGGGACTAGCGGGAGAAATACGCAGTATTTT	CATGGTSGRNTQYF
TRBD2	TRBV5-5	TRBJ2-7	.	TGTGCCAGCAGCTCACGGACTAGGCCCGAGCAGTACTTC	CASSSRTRPEQYF
.	TRBV6-5	TRBJ2-7	.	TGTGCCAGCGCCGGACTGGGCACTTTGTACGAGCAGTACTTC	CASAGLGTLYEQYF
TRBD1	TRBV10-3	TRBJ2-1	.	TGTGCCATCAGCCGGGACAGGTTCATGAATGAGCAGTTCTTC	CAISRDRFMNEQFF
TRBD1	TRBV6-2/TRBV6-3	TRBJ2-1	.	TGTGCCAGCAGTTACGGGGCTAACAGGGGCGGCTCCTACAATGAGCAGTTCTTC	CASSYGANRGGSYNEQFF
.	TRBV7-2	TRBJ2-1	.	TGTGCCAGCAGCTTAGTGGTTGGGAGCTCCTACAATGAGCAGTTCTTC	CASSLVVGSSYNEQFF
.	TRBV18	TRBJ2-2	.	TGTGCCAGCTCACCACTAGCGAGGACCGGGGAGCTGTTTTTT	CASSPLARTGELFF
TRBD1	TRBV29-1	TRBJ2-1	once	TGCAGCGGTCAGACAGGGGTCGATGAGCAGTTCTTC	CSGQTGVDEQFF
TRBD1	TRBV11-2	TRBJ2-7	.	TGTGCCAGCAGCTTTGGGACAGGGAACGAGCAGTACTTC	CASSFGTGNEQYF